A selection of T cell receptor beta chains follows, all from one sample in a study of shared clonotypes between healthy human individuals. Measured with immunoSEQ multiplex PCR; TCRdb has only the in-frame clones, and not every one. The sample gives just over 2,000,000 clones, over 85% of which show up once; approximately 1.2% is in the top ten. The sample taken for sequencing was naive CD8+ T cells sorted from blood. These receptors were taken from a man younger than 30 in good health. Both conserved end residues are part of each CDR3. D genes are given only for firm matches.

d_call j_call v_call cdr3_aa cdr3_nt
- TRBJ2-5 TRBV5-4 CAAGFGYQETQYF TGTGCCGCCGGATTTGGGTACCAAGAGACCCAGTACTTC
- TRBJ2-3 TRBV13 CASSSSMLTSTDTQYF TGTGCCAGCAGCTCATCCATGCTGACAAGCACAGATACGCAGTATTTT
- TRBJ2-7 TRBV29-1 CSVLASSYEQYF TGCAGCGTTCTAGCGTCCTCCTACGAGCAGTACTTC
TRBD2 TRBJ2-7 TRBV28 CASSFRVAGVHEQYF TGTGCCAGCAGTTTTCGGGTAGCGGGGGTTCACGAGCAGTACTTC
TRBD1 TRBJ2-3 TRBV7-9 CASSDPEDRVPDTQYF TGTGCCAGCAGCGATCCGGAGGACAGGGTGCCAGATACGCAGTATTTT
- TRBJ1-1 TRBV6-1 CASMVIWGQTEAFF TGTGCCAGCATGGTAATTTGGGGGCAAACTGAAGCTTTCTTT
- TRBJ2-7 TRBV4-1 CASSQDRGSYEQYF TGCGCCAGCAGCCAAGATCGCGGCTCCTACGAGCAGTACTTC
TRBD1 TRBJ2-3 TRBV6-5 CASSYQGAVADTQYF TGTGCCAGCAGTTATCAGGGGGCAGTGGCAGATACGCAGTATTTT
- TRBJ1-2 TRBV28 CASSLDSSNYGYTF TGTGCCAGCAGTCTTGACAGTTCTAACTATGGCTACACCTTC
TRBD1 TRBJ2-2 TRBV19 CASSSSQGENTGELFF TGTGCCAGTAGTTCGTCTCAGGGGGAGAACACCGGGGAGCTGTTTTTT